This paragraph reports one TCR beta chain. This clone's antigen is unknown. No clone much larger than this one lies a single base away; base qualities are absent. TCR beta CDR3 regions were amplified from RNA transcripts. The TCR CDR3 was subjected to a first round of RT-PCR using the HTBI primer set and the Qiagen OneStep RT-PCR kit. The libraries were constructed in a second round of multiplex PCR and then size-selected and purified. Paired-end sequencing of the libraries was performed with 100 bp reads on an Illumina HiSeq2000. Per the authors' processing: SOAPnuke was used to process the raw data, with reads discarded if the reads contained adapters or uncalled bases, had a mean Phred below 15, or lacked an exact constant-primer or identifier match. COPE v1.2.5 was used to merge the high-quality paired reads, and each unique nucleotide sequence was defined as a clonotype. MiTCR v1.1 was used to align clonotypes to the IMGT TRBV, TRBD and TRBJ reference segments. Only V-J combinations with frequency above 0.0001, covering approximately 99% of repertoires, were analysed. A TCS score was defined as the ratio of F50 (clonal expansion) to E x V (chaos), with BLOSUM62-based TCRdist applied between CDR3 peptides within each V-J. Welch's t-statistics and random forest reduced fewer than 550 V-J features to 13, which were used in a naive Bayes classifier (R e1071). The similarity between thyroid and blood repertoires was quantified using the Morisita-Horn index. TCRdb trimmed the raw reads at Q25, called clones with MiXCR and kept productive beta chains. Rows matching on CDR3 protein sequence are summarized as one entry with the most common DNA and genes. The authors' filters were not applied to this entry. For this sample the table gives approximately 700,000 distinct CDR3 sequences, of which 45% were detected only once. The ten largest account for under 8% of the sample.

Exclusion was applied to patients with uncontrolled infections, other autoimmune diseases, pregnancy or lactation. Diagnoses were based on clinical symptoms, serum thyroxine and TRAb, thyroid ultrasound and orbital computed tomography. Total RNA was extracted with Trizol reagent, and quality was checked on an Agilent 2100 Bioanalyzer. The sample comes from a study of T cells in Graves' hyperthyroidism and ophthalmopathy (dated by TCRdb to 2018 to 2020). For the wider study: TCR V-J signatures able to tell the groups apart were searched for in a discovery cohort of 90 to 100 patients, of whom around 43 had Graves' ophthalmopathy and around 58 had stable Graves' hyperthyroidism. The 90 to 100 discovery patients were randomly split 7:3 into training and test sets. Prospective prediction of ophthalmopathy was tested in an independent validation cohort of 18 to 20 hyperthyroidism patients and approximately 17 patients who later progressed to ophthalmopathy. After blood sampling, hyperthyroidism patients were treated with methimazole at a starting dose of 30 mg daily, and ophthalmopathy patients were treated with high-dose intravenous methylprednisolone. The paper reports TCR Vbeta CDR3 sequencing of roughly 140 peripheral blood samples: 40 to 45 ophthalmopathy, under 85 hyperthyroidism and around 17 progressor patients. In addition, the study compared T-cell repertoires in thyroid tissue and in blood from several Graves' hyperthyroidism patients.

Study-level results and caveats: A 13 V-J signature model separated ophthalmopathy from stable hyperthyroidism, with 87.88% sensitivity and roughly 81% specificity in cross-validation and 80%/75% in testing. Sample size was not statistically predetermined, and investigators were not blinded to group allocation. In validation, progression to ophthalmopathy was predicted by the model with 65% to 71% sensitivity and roughly 76% specificity, a median of approximately 6.5 months before onset. Most expanded thyroid clonotypes (frequency above 0.001) were also detected in blood, a finding suggesting that blood repertoires may reflect thyroid immune responses.

In the germline V gene (reference sequence), CDR1 corresponds to LNHDA and CDR2 to SQIVND. The CDR3 runs 14 residues from the cysteine to the phenylalanine. Only CDR3 DNA is held: 42 bases, read in frame from base 1. The V end loses 1 base and the J end loses 11 bases, and a stretch of 17 bases separates them. This TCR came from an adult man with Graves' disease, either hyperthyroidism or ophthalmopathy (not recorded which). The chain was built from TRBV19 and TRBJ1-2, and the D gene may be TRBD1, 5 bases matching. Sequencing was done on a sample of peripheral blood or thyroid tissue (not recorded which). The nucleotide sequence is TGTGCCAGTAGTATAGCTGGGGCCTATAACATGTACACCTTC. This yields the protein CASSIAGAYNMYTF.